This paragraph reports one TCR beta chain. A much larger clone lies one base from this, so it may be a read error. Localized lung adenocarcinoma, a non-small cell lung cancer, affected the donors. TCRdb re-called the PCR reads with MiXCR, one entry per CDR3 protein. This sample yields about 12,000 distinct CDR3 sequences, of which roughly 44% are seen a single time; 29% belongs to the top ten. These data belong to a study of CD4 and CD8 cells across lung adenocarcinoma regions. Trimming pared 0 bases from V and 11 bases from J, leaving 19 bases between. The CDR3 spans 15 residues. Looked up from germline, CDR1 is MGHRA and CDR2 is YSYEKL.

The genes are TRBV4-1 and TRBJ2-5; D ambiguous. Input material: CD8+ T cells from the margin of a lung tumor. This TCR was sampled from a male donor with lung adenocarcinoma. The CD4 and CD8 labels of this study may be unreliable. The CDR3 protein is CASSQESLAYNEQYF. CDR3 DNA: TGCGCCAGCAGCCAAGAGAGTTTGGCCTACAATGAGCAGTACTTC.